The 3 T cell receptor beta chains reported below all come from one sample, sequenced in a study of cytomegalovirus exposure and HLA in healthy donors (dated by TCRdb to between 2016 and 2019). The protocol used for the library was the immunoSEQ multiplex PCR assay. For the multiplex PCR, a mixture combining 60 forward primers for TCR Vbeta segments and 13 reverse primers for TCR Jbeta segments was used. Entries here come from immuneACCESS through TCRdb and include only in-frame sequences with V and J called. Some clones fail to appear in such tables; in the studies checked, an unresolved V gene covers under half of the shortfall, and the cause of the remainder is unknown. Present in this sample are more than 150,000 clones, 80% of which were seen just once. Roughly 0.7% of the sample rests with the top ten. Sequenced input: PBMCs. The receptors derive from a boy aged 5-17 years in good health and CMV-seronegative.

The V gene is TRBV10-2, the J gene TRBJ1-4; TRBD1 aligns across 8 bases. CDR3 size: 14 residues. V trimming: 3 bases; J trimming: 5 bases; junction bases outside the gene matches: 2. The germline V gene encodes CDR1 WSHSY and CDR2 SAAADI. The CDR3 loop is CASSDYRGNEKLFF. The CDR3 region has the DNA TGCGCCAGCAGTGACTACAGGGGGAATGAAAAACTGTTTTTT.

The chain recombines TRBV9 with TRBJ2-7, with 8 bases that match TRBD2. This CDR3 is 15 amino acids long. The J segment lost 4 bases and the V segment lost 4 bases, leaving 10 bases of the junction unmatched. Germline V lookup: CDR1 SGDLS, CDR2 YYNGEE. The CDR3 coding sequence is TGTGCCAGCAGCCCCCGGGGGGGGGATCGGTACGAGCAGTACTTC. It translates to CASSPRGGDRYEQYF.

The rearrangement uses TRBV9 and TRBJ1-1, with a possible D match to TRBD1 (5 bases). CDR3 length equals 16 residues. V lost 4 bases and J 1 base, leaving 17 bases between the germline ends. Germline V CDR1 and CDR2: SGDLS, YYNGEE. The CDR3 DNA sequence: TGTGCCAGCAGCCTCGACAGAGAAGTTGAGAACACTGAAGCTTTCTTT. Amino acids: CASSLDREVENTEAFF. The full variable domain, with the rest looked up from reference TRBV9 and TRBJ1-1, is DSGVTQTPKHLITATGQRVTLRCSPRSGDLSVYWYQQSLDQGLQFLIQYYNGEERAKGNILERFSAQQFPDLHSELNLSSLELGDSALYFCASSLDREVENTEAFFGQGTRLTVV.